This T cell receptor (beta chain) is from a study of blood T cells in healthy people across ages. Overall study findings and caveats: A greater number of naive CD4+ cells and higher diversity distinguished long-lived donors from aged donors. CMV infection status of these donors was not known.

On this clonotype itself: Its antigen remains unknown.

It was with a sample-barcoded 5' primer and a J-beta primer mix that a second PCR of roughly 6 to 11 cycles was run. TCRdb analysed the 5' RACE reads with MiXCR anew, one entry per CDR3 protein. The data contain hundreds of thousands of distinct CDR3 sequences, 32% of them seen just once; the ten biggest clones take up about 16%. CDR1 and CDR2 from the germline V gene are SGHTA and FQGNSA. V gave up 1 base and J gave up 6 bases, with 10 bases separating them. The CDR3 runs 14 residues. Input material: blood. The TCR sequence derives from a woman older than 75 in good health. The rearrangement uses TRBV7-2 and TRBJ2-1; D is unclear. CDR3 bases: TGTGCCAGCAGCTTAGAGTGGCCAGGCAATGAGCAGTTCTTC. Encoded protein: CASSLEWPGNEQFF.